A single sample is the source of the 7 T cell receptor beta chains below, sequenced in a study of CD8 T cells in ankylosing spondylitis. TCRdb passed the 5' RACE reads through MiXCR, listing each CDR3 protein once. The sample lists around 150,000 distinct CDR3 sequences, 6% to 8.5% occurring once. Sequencing was carried out using blood, either unsorted or a sorted T cell fraction (not recorded which). These receptors were taken from a female donor with ankylosing spondylitis or in good health (not recorded which).

Ten or more counts support this clonotype. This sequence joins TRBV12-3 or TRBV12-4 and TRBJ1-1; the D gene is possibly TRBD1 (6 bases). The ends were cut back, 3 bases at V and 11 bases at J, with 16 bases in the middle. This CDR3 is 13 amino acids long. The CDR3 DNA reads as TGTGCCAGCAGTTTCCCGGAGGGGGGATTGGCTTTCTTT. Amino acids: CASSFPEGGLAFF.

The chain carries TRBV7-2 and TRBJ2-1, with a weak D call TRBD2 (6 bases). Trimming removed 5 bases from V and 0 bases from J, with 14 bases in between. CDR3 length: 16 residues. From germline, CDR1 is SGHTA and CDR2 FQGNSA. This CDR3 is CASSPNAGTSYNEQFF. DNA of the CDR3: TGTGCCAGCAGCCCAAACGCGGGGACCTCCTACAATGAGCAGTTCTTC.

There are many counts of this clonotype. This chain links TRBV6-1 with TRBJ1-4; 7 bases map to TRBD1. The germline gives CDR1 MNHNS, CDR2 SASEGT. This CDR3 region has 14 residues. V trimming: 7 bases; J trimming: 7 bases; junction bases outside the gene matches: 9. The CDR3 DNA reads TGTGCCAGCACCCGCACAGGGGAGGTTGAAAAACTGTTTTTT. Translated, it gives CASTRTGEVEKLFF.

This clonotype was seen ten or more times. The rearrangement uses TRBV5-1 and TRBJ2-1, with 9 bases lining up with TRBD2. The germline V gene encodes CDR1 SGHRS and CDR2 YFSETQ. The length of the CDR3 is 14 residues. The V and J ends lost 2 bases and 12 bases, in that order; junction bases with no gene match: 9. This CDR3 reads CASSLQTSGSVQFF. CDR3 DNA: TGCGCCAGCAGCTTACAAACTAGCGGGTCGGTGCAGTTCTTC.

In its sample, this clonotype was seen many times. The chain couples TRBV12-3 or TRBV12-4 to TRBJ2-2; D gene unclear. V was pared by 1 base and J by 4 bases, with 13 bases between. CDR3 length: 16 amino acids. The DNA of the CDR3 is TGTGCCAGCAGTTTAGTTACAGCTCTCGGCACCGGGGAGCTGTTTTTT. This encodes CASSLVTALGTGELFF.

This clonotype was picked up many times. The chain recombines TRBV5-1 with TRBJ1-4; TRBD1 might be the D (6 bases). Trimming left V 3 bases short and J 7 bases short, with 13 bases between. The germline V gene has CDR1 SGHRS and CDR2 YFSETQ. The CDR3 is 14 amino acids. DNA of the CDR3: TGCGCCAGCAGCTCTAGCGGGGGGCGTGAAAAACTGTTTTTT. This translates into CASSSSGGREKLFF.

In this sample, this clonotype turned up many times. The rearrangement uses TRBV5-1 and TRBJ1-6, with TRBD1 matching 10 bases. CDR3 length equals 14 residues. With 4 bases clipped from V and 10 bases from J, the junction kept 5 bases outside the gene matches. The germline V gene encodes CDR1 SGHRS and CDR2 YFSETQ. The CDR3 DNA reads TGCGCCAGCAGCCACGGACAGGGGGAATCACCCCTCCACTTT. As protein: CASSHGQGESPLHF.